A single sample is the source of the 15 T cell receptor beta chains below, sequenced in a study of Ad26.COV2.S vaccination and SARS-CoV-2 variants. Generated by immunoSEQ multiplex PCR, the TCRdb table keeps only in-frame clones and is missing some. The top ten hold roughly 7.4% of the sample, which has around 400,000 clones, roughly 85% seen once. Treatment in this sample: some 20 received Ad26.COV2.S at low or high dose, single or two shots; 5 received placebo; per-sample allocation not given. Each sample was drawn 63 days after the first injection (of vaccine or placebo). The sequences come from peripheral blood, collected in a trial of Ad26.COV2.S vaccine versus placebo. The receptors originated from a person between 18 and 60 years old who received the Ad26.COV2.S COVID-19 vaccine or a placebo.

This rearrangement joins TRBV4-1 to TRBJ1-2; a weak D match, TRBD1 (5 bases). Germline values: CDR1 MGHRA, CDR2 YSYEKL. The V end lost 4 bases, the J end lost 0 bases, and 12 bases lay between the germline ends. The CDR3 loop spans 15 amino acids. The CDR3 DNA reads TGCGCCAGCAGCCCTGGGACGTTATCTAACTATGGCTACACCTTC. It encodes CASSPGTLSNYGYTF.

This chain uses TRBV15 with TRBJ1-1; TRBD1 is a possible D gene (5 bases). CDR3 length: 16 amino acids. In germline, CDR1 is LNHNV, CDR2 YYDKDF (reference sequence). The ends were cut back, 3 bases at V and 0 bases at J, with 14 bases in the middle. This CDR3 reads CATSSPRGTMNTEAFF. The CDR3 bases are TGTGCCACCAGCAGCCCAAGGGGAACGATGAACACTGAAGCTTTCTTT.

The chain uses TRBV7-9 and TRBJ1-2; TRBD1 matches 8 bases. The CDR3 contains 13 residues. The J segment lost 7 bases and the V segment lost 3 bases, leaving 4 bases of the junction unmatched. Germline V lookup: CDR1 SEHNR, CDR2 FQNEAQ (reference sequence). The DNA of the CDR3 is TGTGCCAGCAGCTTCGGACAGGGTAGTGGCTACACCTTC. It translates to CASSFGQGSGYTF.

This chain connects TRBV2 to TRBJ2-4; 7 bases are a match to TRBD1. This CDR3 is built from 11 residues. V was pared by 2 bases and J by 14 bases, with 3 bases of the junction left unmatched. Per germline, CDR1 SNHLY and CDR2 FYNNEI. This chain's CDR3 is CASSEIGQEYF. CDR3 bases: TGTGCCAGCAGTGAAATAGGACAGGAGTACTTC.

This clone was counted a single time. This chain links TRBV5-1 with TRBJ2-2, with D perhaps given as TRBD1 or TRBD2 (5 bases each). Looked up from germline, CDR1 is SGHRS and CDR2 is YFSETQ. The CDR3 loop spans 13 amino acids. V gave up 4 bases and J gave up 6 bases, with 10 bases separating them. DNA of the CDR3: TGCGCCAGCAGCCTAGGGACGCCCGGGGAGCTGTTTTTT. It encodes CASSLGTPGELFF. Combining the CDR3 with reference TRBV5-1 and TRBJ2-2 gives the whole variable domain KAGVTQTPRYLIKTRGQQVTLSCSPISGHRSVSWYQQTPGQGLQFLFEYFSETQRNKGNFPGRFSGRQFSNSRSEMNVSTLELGDSALYLCASSLGTPGELFFGEGSRLTVL.

The chain couples TRBV3-1 (or the pseudogene TRBV3-2) to TRBJ1-4, with 8 bases identical to TRBD1. V was clipped by 3 bases and J by 3 bases; unmatched bases: 15. The germline CDR1 and CDR2 sequences are LGHDT and YNNKEL (reference sequence). The CDR3 is made up of 19 amino acids. CDR3 sequence: CASSHLSGRGRVPNEKLFF. CDR3 DNA sequence: TGTGCCAGCAGCCACCTATCGGGCAGGGGGCGAGTTCCTAATGAAAAACTGTTTTTT.

J is TRBJ1-3 and V is TRBV3-1 (or the pseudogene TRBV3-2); tentatively, D is TRBD1 (5 bases). The ends were cut back, 2 bases at V and 0 bases at J, with 8 bases in the middle. The V gene's germline CDR1 is LGHDT and CDR2 YNNKEL (reference sequence). The CDR3 spans 15 residues. Here the CDR3 DNA reads TGTGCCAGCAGCCAAAGACAGAGCTCTGGAAACACCATATATTTT. Protein sequence: CASSQRQSSGNTIYF.

The gene calls are TRBV6-5 and TRBJ2-7, with 7 bases identical to TRBD2. The germline V gene has CDR1 MNHEY and CDR2 SVGAGI. The CDR3 sequence is 14 residues long. Trimming at V came to 6 bases and at J to 0 bases, leaving 5 bases not matched to a gene. This CDR3 is CASRKRGSSYEQYF. Here the CDR3 DNA reads TGTGCCAGCAGAAAGCGGGGCAGCTCCTACGAGCAGTACTTC.

The CDR3: CASSPNLGLNTEAFF. The DNA for the CDR3 is TGTGCCAGCAGCCCCAATCTAGGGTTGAACACTGAAGCTTTCTTT. The gene calls are TRBV7-3 and TRBJ1-1; D ambiguous. Germline V lookup: CDR1 SGHTA, CDR2 FQGTGA. This CDR3 spans 15 amino acids. V was shortened by 5 bases and J by 0 bases, with 13 bases between the two germline ends.

This chain connects TRBV5-6 to TRBJ2-3, with D unclear. Germline V CDR1 and CDR2: SGHDT, YYEEEE. The CDR3 has 16 residues. V dropped 2 bases and J dropped 0 bases, with 13 bases sitting between them. The CDR3 DNA reads as TGTGCCAGCAGCTTCAAACAGTGGGCTAGCACAGATACGCAGTATTTT. This encodes CASSFKQWASTDTQYF. The full variable domain, completed using reference TRBV5-6 and TRBJ2-3, is DAGVTQSPTHLIKTRGQQVTLRCSPKSGHDTVSWYQQALGQGPQFIFQYYEEEERQRGNFPDRFSGHQFPNYSSELNVNALLLGDSALYLCASSFKQWASTDTQYFGPGTRLTVL.

The rearrangement joins TRBV7-9 to TRBJ1-1; the D is unclear. The germline V and J ends were trimmed by 5 bases and 2 bases, with 6 bases remaining between them. Looked up from germline, CDR1 is SEHNR and CDR2 is FQNEAQ (reference sequence). This CDR3 spans 12 amino acids. The CDR3 DNA is TGTGCCAGCAGCCCGCCTAACACTGAAGCTTTCTTT. Translation: CASSPPNTEAFF.

The J gene is TRBJ1-4, the V gene TRBV11-2, with 7 bases lining up with TRBD1. The trim removed 8 bases at V and 5 bases at J, leaving 11 bases unmatched. Germline assignment: CDR1 SGHAT and CDR2 FQNNGV. The CDR3 is 15 residues long. The CDR3 coding sequence is TGTGCCAGCTTAAATCACAGGGGCACCAATGAAAAACTGTTTTTT. Its translation: CASLNHRGTNEKLFF.

The chain has TRBV5-1 and TRBJ1-3, with D perhaps matching TRBD1 (5 bases). The germline gives CDR1 SGHRS, CDR2 YFSETQ. The CDR3 covers 16 residues. V lost 4 bases, J lost 4 bases, and 18 bases lay in between. This CDR3 reads CASSDDGVGTGNTIYF. As DNA, the CDR3 is TGCGCCAGCAGCGATGACGGGGTCGGGACCGGAAACACCATATATTTT.

The genes are TRBV5-1 and TRBJ2-3; D gene uncertain. V shed 1 base and J shed 4 bases, with 13 bases lying between them. The CDR3 is 15 amino acids. Germline values: CDR1 SGHRS, CDR2 YFSETQ. DNA of the CDR3: TGCGCCAGCAGCTTGAGCGTCAGCTCACCAGATACGCAGTATTTT. This codes for CASSLSVSSPDTQYF.

As DNA, the CDR3 is TGTGCCAGCAGCATTTCATCAGGGGATCAGCCCCAGCATTTT. Its protein product is CASSISSGDQPQHF. V and J are TRBV9 and TRBJ1-5; D may be TRBD1 (6 bases). This CDR3 region has 14 residues. Between the trimmed V and J ends, which lost 4 bases and 5 bases, there was a span of 13 bases. Germline V CDR1 and CDR2: SGDLS, YYNGEE.